Each of the 24 T cell receptor beta chains below was sequenced from the same sample in a study of regulatory T cells in long-lasting Graves disease. Noted time point: newly diagnosed GD, antithyroid drugs for less than 3 months. Preparation of the TCR library used RNA extracted from PBMCs. CDR3-region Arm-PCR and iRepertoire HTBI primers produced the TCR beta libraries. TCRdb redid the calling of the multiplex PCR reads with MiXCR, one entry per CDR3 protein. The sample yields 550,000 to 700,000 distinct CDR3 sequences, more than 15% seen once. These same data were also listed under a study on T cells in Graves' hyperthyroidism and ophthalmopathy.

This specimen consisted of peripheral blood mononuclear cells (PBMCs), obtained at new diagnosis, from a patient treated with antithyroid drugs. The source of these receptors is a man between 18 and 29 years old with Graves disease.

This clonotype was detected many times. This chain connects TRBV3-1 to TRBJ1-1, with 7 bases fitting TRBD1. The CDR3 runs to 15 residues. CDR1 is LGHDT and CDR2 is YNNKEL in the germline V gene (reference sequence). V shed 0 bases and J 6 bases; nucleotides not matched to a gene: 7. The CDR3 is CASSQDSGGSAEAFF. The CDR3 DNA sequence: TGTGCCAGCAGCCAAGATTCAGGGGGGAGCGCTGAAGCTTTCTTT.

This clonotype was seen more than once but under ten times. The gene calls are TRBV6-1 and TRBJ1-4, with 8 bases identical to TRBD1. With 6 bases clipped from V and 6 bases from J, the junction kept 0 bases outside the gene matches. The CDR3 runs to 12 residues. Germline V gene sequence: CDR1 MNHNS, CDR2 SASEGT. CDR3 sequence reads: CASRTGDEKLFF. The CDR3, as DNA: TGTGCCAGCAGGACAGGGGATGAAAAACTGTTTTTT.

In this sample, this clonotype turned up many times. This chain uses TRBV5-1 with TRBJ1-2; TRBD1 aligns across 7 bases. Germline CDR1 reads SGHRS; CDR2 reads YFSETQ. V lost 5 bases to trimming and J lost 0 bases; unmatched junction nucleotides: 4. The CDR3 runs 14 residues. CDR3 sequence reads: CASSTGTANYGYTF. CDR3 sequence (DNA): TGCGCCAGCAGTACTGGGACAGCTAACTATGGCTACACCTTC.

The chain links TRBV7-3 to TRBJ2-6, with 8 bases that match TRBD1. The CDR3 consists of 17 residues. Germline CDR1 reads SGHTA; CDR2 reads FQGTGA. After removal of 2 bases from V and 3 bases from J, the junction contained 6 bases not matched to a gene. CDR3 amino acids: CASSLRQGANGANVLTF. Here the CDR3 DNA reads TGTGCCAGCAGCTTACGGCAGGGGGCGAATGGGGCCAACGTCCTGACTTTC.

The table lists this clonotype with many counts. The J gene is TRBJ2-5, the V gene TRBV24-1, with 8 nucleotides matching TRBD1. V was pared by 5 bases and J by 5 bases, with 9 bases of the junction left unmatched. The CDR3 loop spans 15 amino acids. Germline values: CDR1 KGHDR, CDR2 SFDVKD. The CDR3 sequence: CATSAMAGGEETQYF. The CDR3 DNA follows: TGTGCCACCAGTGCCATGGCAGGGGGCGAGGAGACCCAGTACTTC.

Many counts were recorded for this clonotype. The rearrangement links TRBV28 to TRBJ1-2; 7 bases map to TRBD1. V lost 8 bases, J lost 3 bases, and 24 bases stayed unmatched. Per germline, CDR1 MDHEN and CDR2 SYDVKM. This CDR3 comprises 19 residues. CDR3 in amino acids: CASLPFSGEDREDYYGYTF. The CDR3 DNA is TGTGCCAGCCTGCCATTCTCCGGGGAAGACAGGGAGGATTACTATGGCTACACCTTC.

Many counts were recorded for this clonotype. This chain uses TRBV28 with TRBJ1-2; 8 bases agree with TRBD1. CDR3 length: 13 amino acids. Germline assignment: CDR1 MDHEN and CDR2 SYDVKM. V trimming: 6 bases; J trimming: 8 bases; junction bases outside the gene matches: 8. The CDR3: CASSEDRGRGYTF. Here the CDR3 DNA reads TGTGCCAGCAGCGAAGACAGGGGTAGGGGCTACACCTTC.

This clonotype has a count of ten or more. V and J are TRBV12-3 or TRBV12-4 and TRBJ2-1; TRBD2 agrees at 8 bases. CDR3 size: 13 residues. Trimming at V came to 7 bases and at J to 9 bases, leaving 8 bases not matched to a gene. The DNA of the CDR3 is TGTGCCAGCACCCTCACCACTAGCGGTGAGCAGTTCTTC. It yields the protein CASTLTTSGEQFF.

The sample holds many counts of this clonotype. The genes are TRBV7-3 and TRBJ2-1, with 7 positions matching TRBD1. CDR3 length equals 15 residues. V lost 2 bases to trimming and J lost 4 bases; unmatched junction nucleotides: 5. Looked up from germline, CDR1 is SGHTA and CDR2 is FQGTGA. The DNA for the CDR3 is TGTGCCAGCAGCTTAGGGGACAGCCCATACAATGAGCAGTTCTTC. This translates into CASSLGDSPYNEQFF. The full variable domain, its missing parts supplied by reference TRBV7-3 and TRBJ2-1, is GAGVSQTPSNKVTEKGKYVELRCDPISGHTALYWYRQSLGQGPEFLIYFQGTGAADDSGLPNDRFFAVRPEGSVSTLKIQRTERGDSAVYLCASSLGDSPYNEQFFGPGTRLTVL.

Ten or more counts support this clonotype. The chain is built from TRBV28 and TRBJ1-5; 7 bases map to TRBD1. V lost 6 bases and J lost 3; bases outside the gene matches: 8. The CDR3 is 15 residues long. Germline values: CDR1 MDHEN, CDR2 SYDVKM. The CDR3 region has the DNA TGTGCCAGCAGCCAGGGACAGCTTTTCAATCAGCCCCAGCATTTT. Its protein product is CASSQGQLFNQPQHF.

On this clonotype: A much more abundant neighbour one base away suggests this may be a read error. Given the absence of the conserved phenylalanine or tryptophan at the CDR3 end, a read error is likely. V usage is TRBV2 and J usage is TRBJ1-2; D unclear. This CDR3 comprises 13 residues. Deletions cut 5 bases from V and 5 bases from J, with 12 bases between. Germline CDR1 is SNHLY and CDR2 is FYNNEI. The CDR3 DNA is TGTGCCAGCAGTTACCGCGGCGGGTATGGCTACACCTCC. It encodes CASSYRGGYGYTS.

There are many counts of this clonotype. This chain links TRBV12-3 or TRBV12-4 with TRBJ2-1; D possibly corresponds to TRBD1 (8 bases). V lost 3 bases and J 10 bases, leaving 13 bases between the germline ends. This CDR3 spans 13 amino acids. CDR3 bases: TGTGCCAGCAGTTTTAACAGGGGGGGGGAGCAGTTCTTC. Translating it yields CASSFNRGGEQFF.

Remarks on this clonotype: A much larger clonotype is one base distant, so this may be a read error. This chain links TRBV5-1 with TRBJ2-1; maybe TRBD1 (5 bases). V shed 5 bases and J shed 10 bases, with 16 bases lying between them. This CDR3 contains 13 residues. CDR1 and CDR2 (germline): SGHRS, YFSETQ. CDR3 bases: TGCGCCAGCAGTGTTGACAGAGCCTACGAGCAGTTCTTC. Protein product: CASSVDRAYEQFF.

This rearrangement joins TRBV2 to TRBJ2-2, with 10 bases fitting TRBD2. With V trimmed by 2 bases and J by 6 bases, 3 bases remained unmatched. Per the germline V gene, CDR1 is SNHLY and CDR2 is FYNNEI. This CDR3 comprises 15 residues. CDR3 DNA sequence: TGTGCCAGCAGTGAACCTAGCGGGAGCGCCGGGGAGCTGTTTTTT. Amino acids: CASSEPSGSAGELFF.

V is TRBV11-2 and J is TRBJ2-7, with TRBD2 identical over 7 bases. Trimming took 2 bases from V and 6 from J; bases not matched to a gene: 4. In germline, CDR1 is SGHAT, CDR2 FQNNGV. CDR3 length equals 13 residues. The CDR3 here is CASSLSPSGEQYF. The CDR3 region has the DNA TGTGCCAGCAGCTTATCCCCTAGCGGCGAGCAGTACTTC.

This chain connects TRBV29-1 to TRBJ2-7; no clear D gene. The V gene's germline CDR1 is SQVTM and CDR2 ANQGSEA. This CDR3 contains 11 residues. Trimming stripped 6 bases from V and 4 bases from J, with 10 bases between. CDR3 nucleotide sequence: TGCAGCGTCCTCAGAACTTACGAGCAGTACTTC. The encoded protein is CSVLRTYEQYF.

This clonotype was observed a handful of times. The rearrangement joins TRBV5-5 to TRBJ1-5; a possible D gene is TRBD1 (5 bases). The ends were cut back, 2 bases at V and 0 bases at J, with 9 bases in the middle. Germline V gives CDR1 SGHKS, CDR2 YYEKEE (reference sequence). The CDR3 runs to 15 residues. The CDR3 DNA is TGTGCCAGCAGCTTCCGACAGAATAGCAATCAGCCCCAGCATTTT. Translating gives CASSFRQNSNQPQHF.

This clonotype was counted only a few times. The V and J genes are TRBV7-9 and TRBJ2-7; no clear D. V was pared by 1 base and J by 1 base, with 14 bases between. This CDR3 spans 16 amino acids. Germline V gene data show CDR1 as SEHNR and CDR2 as FQNEAQ (reference sequence). The CDR3 DNA sequence: TGTGCCAGCAGCTTAGAATGGGGAAGTGGGTCCTACGAGCAGTACTTC. As protein: CASSLEWGSGSYEQYF.

For this clonotype: With a much larger clone just one base away, this may be a read error. This chain joins TRBV2 and TRBJ1-1; D is perhaps TRBD1 (6 bases). Deletions cut 6 bases from V and 0 bases from J, with 11 bases between. The CDR3 has 14 residues. The germline V gene encodes CDR1 SNHLY and CDR2 FYNNEI. CDR3 coding DNA: TGTGCCAGCAGAGTGGGACATTTGAACACTGAAGCTTTCTTT. The encoded protein is CASRVGHLNTEAFF.

This clonotype was counted at least ten times. This chain uses TRBV11-2 with TRBJ2-1, with no clear D. Trimming shortened V by 4 bases and J by 4 bases, and 5 bases separated the two germline ends. The CDR3 runs 12 residues. The V gene's germline CDR1 is SGHAT and CDR2 FQNNGV. This chain's CDR3 is CASSSGYNEQFF. The DNA of the CDR3 is TGTGCCAGCAGCTCTGGGTACAATGAGCAGTTCTTC.

A remark on this clonotype: A clone one base away is much larger, so this may be a read error. V and J are TRBV18 and TRBJ2-7, with 8 bases fitting TRBD1. V lost 1 base, J lost 5 bases, and 4 bases stayed unmatched. The germline gives CDR1 KGHSH, CDR2 LQKENI. The CDR3 totals 14 residues. The CDR3 reads CASSPRQGAHEQYF. DNA for the CDR3: TGTGCCAGCTCACCACGTCAGGGGGCCCACGAGCAGTACTTC.

This clonotype was found many times. The chain carries TRBV6-2 or TRBV6-3 and TRBJ2-1; D ambiguous. Germline CDR1 and CDR2: MNHEY and SVGEGT. Trimming stripped 2 bases from V and 8 bases from J, with 4 bases between. The CDR3 consists of 11 residues. The CDR3, as DNA: TGTGCCAGCAGTTACATCGATGAGCAGTTCTTC. It translates to CASSYIDEQFF.

This clonotype was picked up many times. The chain combines TRBV10-3 with TRBJ2-5, with a possible D match to TRBD2 (6 bases). The CDR3 length is 13 residues. CDR1 is ENHRY, CDR2 SYGVKD, per germline. V lost 9 bases and J 4 bases, leaving 15 bases between the germline ends. In nucleotides, the CDR3 is TGTGCCATTGGAAGGGGCGGGACAGAGACCCAGTACTTC. It encodes CAIGRGGTETQYF.

This clonotype showed up many times. This rearrangement joins TRBV20-1 to TRBJ2-3, with D perhaps TRBD1 (6 bases). This CDR3 spans 15 amino acids. The V gene lost 3 bases and the J gene lost 7 bases, with 20 bases spanning the gap. The germline gives CDR1 DFQATT, CDR2 SNEGSKA (reference sequence). CDR3 sequence reads: CSASSREAGDNTQYF. In DNA, the CDR3 is TGCAGTGCTAGTAGTCGCGAAGCTGGGGACAATACGCAGTATTTT.